A single sample is the source of the 7 T cell receptor beta chains below, sequenced in a study of regulatory T cells in long-lasting Graves disease. Time point meaning: persistent/refractory GD, antithyroid drugs over 5 years with positive TRAb. From RNA extracted from PBMCs, the TCR library was made. Library construction for TCR beta used iRepertoire HTBI primers and Arm-PCR of CDR3 regions. MiXCR, applied by TCRdb to the multiplex PCR reads, yields one record per CDR3 protein. The sample consists of 310,000 or so distinct CDR3 sequences, more than 20% of them appearing once. Material: peripheral blood mononuclear cells (PBMCs), obtained when the disease was refractory, from a patient treated with antithyroid drugs. The receptors stem from a female donor with Graves disease.

This sequence joins TRBV28 and TRBJ1-1, with TRBD1 identical over 8 bases. V trimming: 6 bases; J trimming: 0 bases; junction bases outside the gene matches: 9. The CDR3 spans 16 residues. Germline loops: CDR1 MDHEN, CDR2 SYDVKM. CDR3 nucleotides: TGTGCCAGCAGACGGCCAGGGGGCGCCGTGAACACTGAAGCTTTCTTT. Amino acids: CASRRPGGAVNTEAFF.

In DNA, the CDR3 is TGCGCCAGCAGCTTCCACGAATTGAACACTGAAGCTTTCTTT. Encoded protein: CASSFHELNTEAFF. The chain employs TRBV5-1 and TRBJ1-1, with unresolved D. Trimming cost V 2 bases and J 0 bases, with 8 bases left between them. Per germline, CDR1 SGHRS and CDR2 YFSETQ. The CDR3 is 14 residues long.

In this sample, this clonotype turned up many times. The V and J genes are TRBV7-8 and TRBJ1-5, with TRBD1 matching 7 bases. V was clipped by 8 bases and J by 2 bases; unmatched bases: 21. In germline, CDR1 is SGHVS, CDR2 FQNEAQ. The CDR3 has 19 residues. DNA of the CDR3: TGTGCCAGCGGGTATTGGACAGGCAGGAATCAAGAGGGCAATCAGCCCCAGCATTTT. This sequence encodes CASGYWTGRNQEGNQPQHF.

This clonotype was counted many times. The chain recombines TRBV6-1 with TRBJ2-4; a possible D gene is TRBD1 (6 bases). V was pared by 5 bases and J by 5 bases, with 19 bases between. Germline V gene data show CDR1 as MNHNS and CDR2 as SASEGT. The CDR3 spans 16 residues. The chain's CDR3 is CASSPAQTGTQNIQYF. CDR3 sequence (DNA): TGTGCCAGCAGTCCAGCCCAAACAGGGACCCAAAACATTCAGTACTTC.

About this clonotype: It may be a read error: a sequence one base away is much more abundant. The rearrangement links TRBV28 to TRBJ1-2; a possible D gene is TRBD1 (6 bases). Trimming removed 10 bases at V and 1 base at J, with 19 bases between. The germline gives CDR1 MDHEN, CDR2 SYDVKM. The CDR3 contains 15 residues. CDR3 loop: CANRAGPTHNYGYTF. The DNA for the CDR3 is TGTGCCAACAGGGCCGGTCCCACCCATAACTATGGCTACACCTTC.

V usage is TRBV6-2 or TRBV6-3 and J usage is TRBJ2-7; possibly TRBD1 or TRBD2 for D (6 bases each). Trimming pared 0 bases from V and 4 bases from J, leaving 10 bases between. The germline gives CDR1 MNHEY, CDR2 SVGEGT. CDR3 length: 14 residues. The CDR3 nucleotides read TGTGCCAGCAGTTACTCCCGGGGGCGGTACGAGCAGTACTTC. Amino acids: CASSYSRGRYEQYF.

This clonotype occurred a few times. The chain joins TRBV6-2 or TRBV6-3 to TRBJ1-1, with 9 bases that match TRBD1. The V segment lost 2 bases and the J segment 4 bases; nucleotides outside the gene matches: 11. CDR1 is MNHEY and CDR2 is SVGEGT in the germline V gene. This CDR3 spans 17 amino acids. CDR3 loop: CASSYVTTGGKGTEAFF. The CDR3 DNA reads as TGTGCCAGCAGTTACGTAACAACAGGGGGCAAGGGCACTGAAGCTTTCTTT.